There are many counts of the clone carrying this TCR beta chain. The antigen remains unidentified. The library was built from approximately 400 ng RNA with molecular barcoded adaptors for alpha/delta and beta/gamma chains. In TCRdb, the reads were re-called with MiXCR into one record per CDR3 protein. The data contain some 120,000 distinct CDR3 sequences, 10% to 15% of them seen just once; the ten biggest clones take up about 10%. Sampling of bone marrow took place during active disease in every patient. This sample was taken from a study of read filtering for tumor transcriptome and immune sequencing. The study, taken as a whole, reports: The sorted CD138-negative fraction was a mixed bone marrow immune population, not purified T cells.

The germline V gene has CDR1 SEHNR and CDR2 FQNEAQ (reference sequence). With 3 bases removed from V and 3 bases from J, the gap between germline ends came to 14 bases. CDR3 length equals 15 residues. The sequencing input was a population of CD138-negative cells sorted from bone marrow. This sequence joins TRBV7-9 and TRBJ1-1; the D is unclear. The receptor was derived from a donor aged 40 or over with multiple myeloma. The CDR3 DNA sequence: TGTGCCAGCAGCTTTGGGCAATTGGTAGACACTGAAGCTTTCTTT. Translating gives CASSFGQLVDTEAFF.